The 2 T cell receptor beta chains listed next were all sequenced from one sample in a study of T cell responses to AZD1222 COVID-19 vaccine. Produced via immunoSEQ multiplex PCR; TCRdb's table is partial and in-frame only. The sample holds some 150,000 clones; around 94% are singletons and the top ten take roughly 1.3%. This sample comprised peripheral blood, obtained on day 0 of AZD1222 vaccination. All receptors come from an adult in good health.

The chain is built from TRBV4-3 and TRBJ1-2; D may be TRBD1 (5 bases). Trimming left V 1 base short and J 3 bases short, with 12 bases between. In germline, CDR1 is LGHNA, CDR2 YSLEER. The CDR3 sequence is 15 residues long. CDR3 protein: CASSQAGQLDYGYTF. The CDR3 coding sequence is TGCGCCAGCAGCCAAGCAGGGCAGCTGGACTATGGCTACACCTTC.

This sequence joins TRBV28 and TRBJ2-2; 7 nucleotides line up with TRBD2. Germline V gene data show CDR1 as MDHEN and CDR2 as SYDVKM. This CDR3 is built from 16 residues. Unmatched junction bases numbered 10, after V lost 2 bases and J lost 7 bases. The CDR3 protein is CASSLGGGGFNGELFF. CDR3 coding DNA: TGTGCCAGCAGTTTAGGTGGCGGGGGTTTTAACGGGGAGCTGTTTTTT.